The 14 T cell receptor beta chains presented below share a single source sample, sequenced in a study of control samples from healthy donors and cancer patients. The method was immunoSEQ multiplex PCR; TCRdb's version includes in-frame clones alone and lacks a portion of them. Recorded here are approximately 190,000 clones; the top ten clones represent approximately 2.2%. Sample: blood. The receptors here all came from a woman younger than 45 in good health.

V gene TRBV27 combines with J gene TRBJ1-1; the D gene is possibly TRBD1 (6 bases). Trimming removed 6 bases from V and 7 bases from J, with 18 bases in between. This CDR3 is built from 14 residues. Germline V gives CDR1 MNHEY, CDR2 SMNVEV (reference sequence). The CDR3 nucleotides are TGTGCCAGCAGGACGAGGGGGGGGCAGCTTGAAGCTTTCTTT. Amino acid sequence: CASRTRGGQLEAFF.

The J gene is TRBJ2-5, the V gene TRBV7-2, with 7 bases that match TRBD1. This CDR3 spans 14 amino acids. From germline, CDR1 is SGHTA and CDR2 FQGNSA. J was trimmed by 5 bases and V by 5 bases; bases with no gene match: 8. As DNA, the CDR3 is TGTGCCAGCAGCCCTCGGACAGGTAGGGAGACCCAGTACTTC. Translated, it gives CASSPRTGRETQYF.

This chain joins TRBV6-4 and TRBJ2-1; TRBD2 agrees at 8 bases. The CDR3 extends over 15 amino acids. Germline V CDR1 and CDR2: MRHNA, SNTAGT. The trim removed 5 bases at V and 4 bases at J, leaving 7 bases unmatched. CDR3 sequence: CASSPRGGEYNEQFF. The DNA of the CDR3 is TGTGCCAGCAGTCCTCGGGGGGGCGAATACAATGAGCAGTTCTTC.

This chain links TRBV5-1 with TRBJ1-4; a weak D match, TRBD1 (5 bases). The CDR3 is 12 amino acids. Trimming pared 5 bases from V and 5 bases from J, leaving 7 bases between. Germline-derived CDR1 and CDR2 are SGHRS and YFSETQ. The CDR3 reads CASRGTNEKLFF. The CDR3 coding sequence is TGCGCCAGCAGGGGGACGAATGAAAAACTGTTTTTT.

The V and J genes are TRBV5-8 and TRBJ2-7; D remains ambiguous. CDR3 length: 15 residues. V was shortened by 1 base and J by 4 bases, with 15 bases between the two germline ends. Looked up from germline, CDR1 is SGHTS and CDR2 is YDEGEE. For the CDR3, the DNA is TGTGCCAGCAGCTTGAGTTCAGGAACTGTTTACGAGCAGTACTTC. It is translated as CASSLSSGTVYEQYF.

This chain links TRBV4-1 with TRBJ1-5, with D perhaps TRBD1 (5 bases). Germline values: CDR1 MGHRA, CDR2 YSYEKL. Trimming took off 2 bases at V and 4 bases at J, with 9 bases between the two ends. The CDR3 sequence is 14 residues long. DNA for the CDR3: TGCGCCAGCAGCCAATGGGACTCTAATCAGCCCCAGCATTTT. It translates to CASSQWDSNQPQHF.

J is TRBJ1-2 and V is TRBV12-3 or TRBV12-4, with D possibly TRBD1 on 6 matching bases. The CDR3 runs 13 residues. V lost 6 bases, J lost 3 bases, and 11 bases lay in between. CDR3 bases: TGTGCCAGCAGCCAACAGGGTGACTATGGCTACACCTTC. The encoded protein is CASSQQGDYGYTF.

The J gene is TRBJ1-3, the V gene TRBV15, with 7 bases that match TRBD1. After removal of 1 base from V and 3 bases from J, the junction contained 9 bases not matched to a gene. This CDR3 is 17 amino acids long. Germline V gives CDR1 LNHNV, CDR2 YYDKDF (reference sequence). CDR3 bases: TGTGCCACCAGCAGAGCCGGCGGAGGGGGCATTGGAAACACCATATATTTT. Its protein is CATSRAGGGGIGNTIYF.

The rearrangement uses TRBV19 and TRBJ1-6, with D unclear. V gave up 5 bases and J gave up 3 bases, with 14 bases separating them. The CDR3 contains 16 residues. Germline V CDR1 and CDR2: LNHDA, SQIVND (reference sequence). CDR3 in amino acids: CASSPGSRVYNSPLHF. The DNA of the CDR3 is TGTGCCAGTAGTCCCGGGTCGCGGGTCTATAATTCACCCCTCCACTTT.

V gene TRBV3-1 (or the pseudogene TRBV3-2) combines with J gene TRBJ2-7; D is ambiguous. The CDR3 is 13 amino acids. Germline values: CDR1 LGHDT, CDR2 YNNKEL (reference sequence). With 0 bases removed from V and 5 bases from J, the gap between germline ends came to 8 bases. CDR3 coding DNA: TGTGCCAGCAGCCAAGAGTTGTTTAACGAGCAGTACTTC. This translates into CASSQELFNEQYF.

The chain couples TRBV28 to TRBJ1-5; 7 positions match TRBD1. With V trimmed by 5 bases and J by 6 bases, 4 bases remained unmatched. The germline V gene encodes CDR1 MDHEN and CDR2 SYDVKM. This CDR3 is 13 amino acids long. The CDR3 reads CASSPTGRQPQHF. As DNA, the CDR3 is TGTGCCAGCAGTCCGACAGGGCGTCAGCCCCAGCATTTT.

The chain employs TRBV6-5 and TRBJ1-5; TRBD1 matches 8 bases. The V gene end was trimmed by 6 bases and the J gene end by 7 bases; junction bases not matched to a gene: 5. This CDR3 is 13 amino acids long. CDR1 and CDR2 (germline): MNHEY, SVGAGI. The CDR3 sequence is CASRDRVKQPQHF. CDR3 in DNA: TGTGCCAGCAGGGACAGGGTAAAGCAGCCCCAGCATTTT.

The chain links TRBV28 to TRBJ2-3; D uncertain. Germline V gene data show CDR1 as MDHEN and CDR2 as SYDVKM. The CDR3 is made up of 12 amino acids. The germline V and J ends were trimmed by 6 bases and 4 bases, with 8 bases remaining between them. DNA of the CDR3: TGTGCCAGCAGAAATTCGGCAGATACGCAGTATTTT. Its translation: CASRNSADTQYF. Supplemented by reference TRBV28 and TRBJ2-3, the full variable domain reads DVKVTQSSRYLVKRTGEKVFLECVQDMDHENMFWYRQDPGLGLRLIYFSYDVKMKEKGDIPEGYSVSREKKERFSLILESASTNQTSMYLCASRNSADTQYFGPGTRLTVL.

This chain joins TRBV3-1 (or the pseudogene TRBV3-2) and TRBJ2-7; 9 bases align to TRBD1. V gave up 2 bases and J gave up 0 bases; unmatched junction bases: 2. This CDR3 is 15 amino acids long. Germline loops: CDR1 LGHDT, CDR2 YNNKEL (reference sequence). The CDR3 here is CASSQPGQGSYEQYF. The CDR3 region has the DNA TGTGCCAGCAGCCAACCGGGACAGGGCTCCTACGAGCAGTACTTC.